This T cell receptor beta chain derives from a study of CD8+ T cells in alopecia areata. CDR3 size: 13 residues. V shed 3 bases and J 4 bases; nucleotides not matched to a gene: 0. CDR1 and CDR2 (germline): SNHLY, FYNNEI. Extracted RNA was reverse transcribed into cDNA, the sequencing template. The table came from immunoSEQ multiplex PCR; TCRdb's copy has only in-frame clones and leaves some out. The table has some 180,000 clones, approximately 62% seen once; the top ten hold about 1.5%. Source: CD4+ T cells sorted from blood, taken at week 0. This chain connects TRBV2 to TRBJ2-3; 8 bases are a match to TRBD1. The clonotype comes from a human donor with alopecia areata. The CDR3 here is CASSEGQADTQYF. The CDR3 DNA reads TGTGCCAGCAGTGAGGGACAGGCAGATACGCAGTATTTT. Based on the CDR3 plus reference TRBV2 and TRBJ2-3, the full variable domain is EPEVTQTPSHQVTQMGQEVILRCVPISNHLYFYWYRQILGQKVEFLVSFYNNEISEKSEIFDDQFSVERPDGSNFTLKIRSTKLEDSAMYFCASSEGQADTQYFGPGTRLTVL.